The next 11 T cell receptor beta chains were all read from a single sample in a study of regulatory T cells in long-lasting Graves disease. Relying on iRepertoire HTBI primers and Arm-PCR of CDR3 regions, the team built TCR beta libraries. MiXCR, run by TCRdb on the multiplex PCR reads, gives a single entry per CDR3 protein. This table holds hundreds of thousands of distinct CDR3 sequences, approximately 16% found once. Sample time point: newly diagnosed GD, antithyroid drugs for less than 3 months. Generation of the TCR library employed RNA extracted from PBMCs. These same data were also listed under a study on T cells in Graves' hyperthyroidism and ophthalmopathy.

The material was peripheral blood mononuclear cells (PBMCs), obtained at new diagnosis, from a patient treated with antithyroid drugs. These receptors were obtained from a man aged 40-49 years with Graves disease.

Note on this clonotype: Just one base apart from a much larger clone, this may be a read error. This rearrangement joins TRBV3-1 to TRBJ2-7; 7 positions agree with TRBD2. Per the germline V gene, CDR1 is LGHDT and CDR2 is YNNKEL (reference sequence). This CDR3 contains 12 residues. The CDR3 region is CAGSPGGWRQYF. In DNA form, the CDR3 reads TGTGCCGGCAGCCCCGGGGGGTGGCGGCAGTACTTC.

The chain's CDR3 is CSALAGGDTQYF. The CDR3, as DNA: TGCAGTGCTTTAGCGGGGGGGGATACGCAGTATTTT. The chain joins TRBV20-1 to TRBJ2-3; 11 bases map to TRBD2. V shed 5 bases and J 6 bases; nucleotides not matched to a gene: 1. CDR1 DFQATT and CDR2 SNEGSKA come from the germline V gene (reference sequence). This CDR3 region has 12 residues.

The V call is TRBV29-1, the J call TRBJ2-3; D not certain. The CDR3 runs to 13 residues. The ends were cut back, 1 base at V and 1 base at J, with 6 bases in the middle. Germline V CDR1 and CDR2: SQVTM, ANQGSEA. The CDR3 protein is CSVEAERTDTQYF. Here the CDR3 DNA reads TGCAGCGTTGAAGCTGAACGCACAGATACGCAGTATTTT.

This clonotype was recorded at least ten times. The gene calls are TRBV7-2 and TRBJ2-6; D remains unclear. There are 15 residues in the CDR3. V dropped 1 base and J dropped 1 base, with 5 bases sitting between them. Germline V gene sequence: CDR1 SGHTA, CDR2 FQGNSA. The CDR3 sequence is CASSLVGSGANVLTF. Here the CDR3 DNA reads TGTGCCAGCAGCTTAGTAGGATCTGGGGCCAACGTCCTGACTTTC.

This clonotype was observed at least ten times. The rearrangement joins TRBV2 to TRBJ2-7; D remains unclear. Deletions cut 5 bases from V and 4 bases from J, with 9 bases between. CDR1 is SNHLY and CDR2 is FYNNEI in the germline V gene. CDR3 size: 12 residues. CDR3 residues: CASSLSYYEQYF. CDR3 nucleotides: TGTGCCAGCAGTCTTAGCTATTACGAGCAGTACTTC.

This clonotype was seen many times. V and J are TRBV6-9 and TRBJ2-2; 7 bases line up with TRBD1. From germline, CDR1 is MNHGY and CDR2 SVAAGI. J gave up 4 bases and V 3 bases, and 5 bases lay outside the gene matches. This CDR3 comprises 15 residues. The CDR3 region has the DNA TGTGCCAGCAGTTACCTCTCAGGGGGCACCGGGGAGCTGTTTTTT. Translation: CASSYLSGGTGELFF.

This clonotype was picked up many times. The rearrangement joins TRBV5-1 to TRBJ2-7, with 8 bases identical to TRBD2. The ends lost 2 bases at V and 3 bases at J; junction bases unmatched: 4. This CDR3 has 14 amino acids. Germline V CDR1 and CDR2: SGHRS, YFSETQ. CDR3: CASSFTAGGYEQYF. CDR3 DNA: TGCGCCAGCAGCTTTACGGCGGGGGGCTACGAGCAGTACTTC.

This clonotype was found many times. The chain joins TRBV20-1 to TRBJ2-5; 10 bases are a match to TRBD2. CDR3 length: 13 residues. After removal of 5 bases from V and 7 bases from J, the junction contained 7 bases not matched to a gene. Germline lookup yields CDR1 DFQATT and CDR2 SNEGSKA (reference sequence). CDR3 nucleotides: TGCAGTGCTGTTGGACTAGCGGCTGGGACCCAGTACTTC. This sequence encodes CSAVGLAAGTQYF.

This clonotype was observed at least ten times. The V and J genes are TRBV20-1 and TRBJ2-2; D not certain. The CDR3 is made up of 12 amino acids. With 6 bases removed from V and 0 bases from J, the gap between germline ends came to 5 bases. Germline CDR1 and CDR2: DFQATT and SNEGSKA (reference sequence). CDR3 sequence reads: CSATPNTGELFF. The DNA of the CDR3 is TGCAGTGCCACCCCGAACACCGGGGAGCTGTTTTTT.

J is TRBJ1-2 and V is TRBV28; 7 nucleotides line up with TRBD1. V lost 5 bases, J lost 7 bases, and 13 bases stayed unmatched. The CDR3 is made up of 15 amino acids. Germline CDR1 reads MDHEN; CDR2 reads SYDVKM. The CDR3 sequence: CASSPPASTGAGYTF. The CDR3 DNA is TGTGCCAGCAGTCCCCCAGCCTCCACAGGGGCTGGCTACACCTTC.

The chain couples TRBV10-3 to TRBJ1-5, with D possibly being TRBD1 (6 bases). The CDR3 contains 14 residues. The ends were cut back, 10 bases at V and 1 base at J, with 14 bases in the middle. The V gene's germline CDR1 is ENHRY and CDR2 SYGVKD. The CDR3 nucleotides read TGTGCCACGCAGGGGTTTCGCAGCAATCAGCCCCAGCATTTT. Residues: CATQGFRSNQPQHF.